The 14 T cell receptor beta chains below all came from one sample that was sequenced in a study of OX40 agonist ivuxolimab in advanced cancers. The protocol was immunoSEQ multiplex PCR, while the TCRdb copy is restricted to in-frame clones and leaves out a portion. The top ten hold 15% to 20% of the sample, which has 35,000 to 45,000 clones, around 80% seen once. The sequences come from CD4+ or CD8+ T cells sorted from blood, collected in a trial of the OX40 agonist ivuxolimab. All receptors come from an adult with an advanced solid tumor such as melanoma, head and neck, liver or kidney cancer.

This chain joins TRBV11-1 and TRBJ2-1, with TRBD2 identical over 7 bases. Germline values: CDR1 SGHAT, CDR2 FQDESV (reference sequence). CDR3 length: 16 residues. With V trimmed by 7 bases and J by 6 bases, 15 bases remained unmatched. The CDR3 loop reads CASTGGGRGYVNEQFF. The CDR3 DNA sequence: TGTGCCAGCACCGGAGGAGGGCGGGGGTATGTCAATGAGCAGTTCTTC.

J is TRBJ2-2 and V is TRBV28; no firm D call. Trimming took 0 bases from V and 1 from J, leaving 9 bases between them. The CDR3 has 16 residues. Germline V gene data show CDR1 as MDHEN and CDR2 as SYDVKM. The CDR3 spells CASSLWGTRNTGELFF. CDR3 in DNA: TGTGCCAGCAGTTTATGGGGCACGAGGAACACCGGGGAGCTGTTTTTT.

This clone has only one observation. The V gene is TRBV13, the J gene TRBJ1-1, with a weak D call TRBD1 (5 bases). The length of the CDR3 is 14 residues. V was pared by 4 bases and J by 0 bases, with 9 bases between. Per germline, CDR1 PRHDT and CDR2 FYEKMQ (reference sequence). CDR3 sequence: CASSSRAMNTEAFF. The CDR3 bases are TGTGCCAGCAGCTCCAGGGCGATGAACACTGAAGCTTTCTTT.

V gene TRBV29-1 combines with J gene TRBJ2-1; 9 nucleotides align to TRBD2. The CDR3 is made up of 14 amino acids. CDR1 and CDR2 (germline): SQVTM, ANQGSEA. Germline trimming cut 7 bases from V and 5 bases from J; bases unmatched to any gene: 9. CDR3 in amino acids: CSDKPGLAHNEQFF. The DNA of the CDR3 is TGCAGCGACAAACCGGGACTAGCTCACAATGAGCAGTTCTTC.

This chain uses TRBV28 with TRBJ1-5, with 8 bases identical to TRBD1. From germline, CDR1 is MDHEN and CDR2 SYDVKM. CDR3 length: 15 residues. The junction had 13 bases not matched to a gene; V was cut back by 8 bases and J by 7 bases. The CDR3 reads CASDRGAGMYQPQHF. The CDR3 DNA reads TGTGCCAGCGACAGGGGCGCGGGAATGTACCAGCCCCAGCATTTT.

This chain joins TRBV18 and TRBJ2-2; D is possibly TRBD2 (6 bases). V gave up 3 bases and J gave up 0 bases, with 14 bases separating them. The CDR3 contains 17 residues. The germline gives CDR1 KGHSH, CDR2 LQKENI. In DNA, the CDR3 is TGTGCCAGCTCACCCTCGTGGGAGGTCACGAACACCGGGGAGCTGTTTTTT. Amino acids: CASSPSWEVTNTGELFF.

The V and J genes are TRBV11-2 and TRBJ1-1; the D gene is possibly TRBD1 (6 bases). From germline, CDR1 is SGHAT and CDR2 FQNNGV. The CDR3 totals 11 residues. The V gene lost 4 bases and the J gene lost 11 bases, with 11 bases spanning the gap. CDR3 amino acids: CASSSDSQAFF. As DNA, the CDR3 is TGTGCCAGCAGCTCGGACAGCCAGGCTTTCTTT.

The rearrangement uses TRBV4-3 and TRBJ1-4, with TRBD1 as a possible D gene (5 bases). Germline values: CDR1 LGHNA, CDR2 YSLEER. Trimming removed 1 base from V and 3 bases from J, with 15 bases in between. The CDR3 is 17 amino acids. The CDR3 loop reads CASSQAWGELSNEKLFF. The CDR3 DNA sequence: TGCGCCAGCAGCCAAGCCTGGGGGGAGTTGTCTAATGAAAAACTGTTTTTT.

This CDR3 is CASLAPNTEAFF. CDR3 DNA: TGCGCCAGCTTGGCCCCGAACACTGAAGCTTTCTTT. The chain carries TRBV10-2 and TRBJ1-1; D not certain. Germline V gene sequence: CDR1 WSHSY, CDR2 SAAADI. With 8 bases removed from V and 1 base from J, the gap between germline ends came to 8 bases. This CDR3 has 12 amino acids.

The chain uses TRBV28 and TRBJ1-2; 8 positions match TRBD1. Germline values: CDR1 MDHEN, CDR2 SYDVKM. V lost 5 bases and J lost 3; bases outside the gene matches: 8. The CDR3 is 15 amino acids. This chain's CDR3 is CASSPLGQGDYGYTF. In nucleotides, the CDR3 is TGTGCCAGCAGTCCCCTCGGACAGGGTGACTATGGCTACACCTTC.

Comment on this clone: One end of the junction varies from germline; a read error may be responsible. The chain recombines TRBV7-7 with TRBJ2-7; the D is unclear. Germline assignment: CDR1 SSHAT and CDR2 FNYEAQ (reference sequence). The CDR3 sequence is 13 residues long. Here the CDR3 DNA reads TGTGCTAGCAGCTTAGCTGTCCCCTACGAGCAGTACTTC. This encodes CASSLAVPYEQYF. Variable domain in full (rest from reference TRBV7-7 and TRBJ2-7): GAGVSQSPRYKVTKRGQDVTLRCDPISSHATLYWYQQALGQGPEFLTYFNYEAQPDKSGLPSDRFSAERPEGSISTLTIQRTEQRDSAMYRCASSLAVPYEQYFGPGTRLTVT.

The table lists this clone with a few counts. The chain combines TRBV9 with TRBJ2-1; possibly TRBD2 for D (6 bases). The CDR3 loop spans 13 amino acids. Germline CDR1 SGDLS, CDR2 YYNGEE. Deletions cut 0 bases from V and 9 bases from J, with 10 bases between. The CDR3: CASSVGGGTEQFF. CDR3 coding DNA: TGTGCCAGCAGCGTAGGCGGCGGGACTGAGCAGTTCTTC.

The V gene is TRBV19, the J gene TRBJ2-1; D might be TRBD2 (5 bases). The CDR3 loop spans 14 amino acids. CDR1 LNHDA and CDR2 SQIVND come from the germline V gene (reference sequence). The V and J ends lost 4 bases and 6 bases respectively, with 13 bases between them. This CDR3 reads CASSTGGSPNEQFF. The CDR3 coding sequence is TGTGCCAGTAGTACCGGAGGTAGCCCCAATGAGCAGTTCTTC.

CDR3 amino acids: CASSQESQAGEQYF. The CDR3, as DNA: TGCGCCAGCAGCCAAGAGAGTCAAGCCGGGGAGCAGTACTTC. This rearrangement joins TRBV4-3 to TRBJ2-7, with D unresolved. Per germline, CDR1 LGHNA and CDR2 YSLEER. This CDR3 region has 14 residues. V gave up 0 bases and J gave up 7 bases, with 13 bases separating them.